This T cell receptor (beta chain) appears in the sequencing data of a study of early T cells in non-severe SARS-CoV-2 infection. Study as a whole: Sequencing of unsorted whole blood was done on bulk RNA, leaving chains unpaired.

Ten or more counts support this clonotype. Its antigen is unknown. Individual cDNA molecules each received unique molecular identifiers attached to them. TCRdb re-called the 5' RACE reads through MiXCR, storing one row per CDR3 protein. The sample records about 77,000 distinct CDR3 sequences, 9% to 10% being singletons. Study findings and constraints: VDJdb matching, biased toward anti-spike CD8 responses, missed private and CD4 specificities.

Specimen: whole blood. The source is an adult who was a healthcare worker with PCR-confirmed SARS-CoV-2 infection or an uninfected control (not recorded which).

The chain's CDR3 is CASSYGGELFF. CDR3 bases: TGTGCCAGCAGTTATGGTGGGGAGCTGTTTTTT. The V call is TRBV6-2 or TRBV6-3, the J call TRBJ2-2; no firm D call. The CDR3 has 11 residues. Germline CDR1 is MNHEY and CDR2 is SVGEGT. Trimming shortened V by 3 bases and J by 8 bases, and 4 bases separated the two germline ends.